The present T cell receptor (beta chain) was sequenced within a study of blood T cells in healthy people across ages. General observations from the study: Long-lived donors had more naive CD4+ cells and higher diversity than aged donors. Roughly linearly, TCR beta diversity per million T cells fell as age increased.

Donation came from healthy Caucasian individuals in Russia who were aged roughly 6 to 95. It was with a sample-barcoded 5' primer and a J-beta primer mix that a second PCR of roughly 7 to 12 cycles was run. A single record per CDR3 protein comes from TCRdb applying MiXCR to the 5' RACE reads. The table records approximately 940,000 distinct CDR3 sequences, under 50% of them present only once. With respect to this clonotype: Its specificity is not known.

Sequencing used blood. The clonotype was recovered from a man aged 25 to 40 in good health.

This CDR3 is CASSWTEPYEQYF. DNA for the CDR3: TGTGCCAGCTCATGGACAGAACCCTACGAGCAGTACTTC. This chain joins TRBV2 and TRBJ2-4; maybe TRBD1 (6 bases). The J call may be faulty, since TRBJ2-7 better matches the DNA end. Germline V gene lookup returns CDR1 SNHLY and CDR2 FYNNEI. This CDR3 has 13 residues.